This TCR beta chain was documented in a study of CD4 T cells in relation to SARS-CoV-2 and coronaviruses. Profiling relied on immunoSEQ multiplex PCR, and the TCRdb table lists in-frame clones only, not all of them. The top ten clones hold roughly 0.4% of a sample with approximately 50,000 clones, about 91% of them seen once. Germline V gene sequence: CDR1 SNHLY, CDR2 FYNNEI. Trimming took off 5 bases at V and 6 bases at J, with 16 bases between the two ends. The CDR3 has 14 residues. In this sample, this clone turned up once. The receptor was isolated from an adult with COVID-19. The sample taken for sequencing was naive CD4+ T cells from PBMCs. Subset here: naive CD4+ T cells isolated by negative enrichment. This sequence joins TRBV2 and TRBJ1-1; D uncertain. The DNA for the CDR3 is TGTGCCAGCAGTCCAGGACTAACCTCGGCTGAAGCTTTCTTT. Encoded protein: CASSPGLTSAEAFF.